This TCR beta chain comes out of a study of blood T cell repertoires in COVID-19. In the study overall: Italy, Spain and the United States were the sources of the convalescent and acute COVID-19 samples. Sample material is recorded as cDNA or gDNA derived from T cells, B-cell-depleted T cells, or PBMCs.

CDR1 SNHLY and CDR2 FYNNEI come from the germline V gene. V was cut by 6 bases and J by 6 bases, with 9 bases left in between. The CDR3 extends over 12 amino acids. Grouping used clinical history reported by participants in a survey and questionnaire. As processed by the authors: Amplified reference gene primers provided the basis for estimating nucleated cell counts. Sequencing was performed with immunoSEQ multiplex PCR; in TCRdb, only in-frame clones are kept and a portion is missing. The V and J calls and clone size were taken over from that table, and D and trimming were inferred from the DNA. The sample yields 300,000 to 500,000 clones, roughly 88% seen once.

The sequenced sample consisted of PBMCs or T cells enriched from blood (not recorded which). This chain joins TRBV2 and TRBJ1-5; no definite D call. The receptor comes from a woman between 35 and 50 years old with acute COVID-19. CDR3 loop: CASSLGGQPQHF. Here the CDR3 DNA reads TGTGCCAGCAGCCTGGGAGGTCAGCCCCAGCATTTT.